Below, one TCR beta chain is given with its context. These data come from a study of blood T cell repertoires in COVID-19. Original handling: Nucleated cell number was recorded as an estimate derived from reference gene primer amplification. Clones were read by immunoSEQ multiplex PCR, and TCRdb kept only the in-frame ones, dropping some. V, J and clone size were drawn from that table, and D and trimming were deduced from the DNA. The sample records 230,000 or so clones, about 91% being singletons. Per germline, CDR1 MNHEY and CDR2 SVGAGI. V lost 4 bases and J 5 bases, leaving 11 bases between the germline ends. This CDR3 is 13 amino acids long.

The source material was peripheral blood. This clonotype originated in a woman in her 40s who had recovered from COVID-19. The chain recombines TRBV6-5 with TRBJ2-5, with a weak D call TRBD1 (5 bases). This chain's CDR3 is CASSSRQRETQYF. The CDR3 DNA is TGTGCCAGCAGTTCCCGACAGAGGGAGACCCAGTACTTC.